A selection of T cell receptor beta chains follows, all from one sample in a study of response to subunit inactivated influenza vaccine. MiXCR was run by TCRdb on the RT-PCR reads, yielding one entry per CDR3 protein. The profile shows about 620,000 distinct CDR3 sequences, approximately 12% of them singletons. This specimen consisted of PBMCs from blood, obtained on the day of vaccination. The receptors stem from a man aged 45-60 years who received an inactivated influenza vaccine. CDR3s include the opening cysteine and the closing phenylalanine or tryptophan. The D gene is left open where the match is weak. Expanded clones get a size class; other rows say once, few or many, or leave the size out.

. | . | TRBJ2-3 | TRBV29-1 | TGCAGCGTTGACTTAATGGGTAACACAGATACGCAGTATTTT | CSVDLMGNTDTQYF
few | TRBD2 | TRBJ2-2 | TRBV12-3/TRBV12-4 | TGTGCCAGCAGCCGAACCTTAGCGGGGCGAGGCACCGGGGAGCTGTTTTTT | CASSRTLAGRGTGELFF
few | . | TRBJ2-7 | TRBV4-3 | TGCGCCAGCAGCCAAGATACCGGCAAGCGCTACGAGCAGTACTTC | CASSQDTGKRYEQYF
few | TRBD2 | TRBJ2-7 | TRBV11-2 | TGTGCCAGCAGCCAAAAGCGGGGGGCCCCCTACGAGCAGTACTTC | CASSQKRGAPYEQYF
many | . | TRBJ2-3 | TRBV20-1 | TGCAGTGCTGGACGGGGCCAAACGGATACGCAGTATTTT | CSAGRGQTDTQYF
. | . | TRBJ2-1 | TRBV3-1 | TGTGCCAGCAGCCAAAACTTCCGGGACGCGCAGTTCTTC | CASSQNFRDAQFF
few | TRBD1 | TRBJ1-2 | TRBV7-9 | TGTGCCAGCAGCGAATACCACAGGGGGATTAACTATGGCTACACCTTC | CASSEYHRGINYGYTF
. | TRBD1 | TRBJ2-7 | TRBV5-1 | TGCGCCAGCAGCACAGGACAGGGGCGCAACGAGCAGTACTTC | CASSTGQGRNEQYF
few | TRBD1 | TRBJ1-1 | TRBV11-2 | TGTGCCAGCAGCTTAGACCTCGGGACAGGGTACACTGAAGCTTTCTTT | CASSLDLGTGYTEAFF
. | . | TRBJ1-2 | TRBV12-3/TRBV12-4 | TGTGCCAGCAGGCCAGCGGGACGGATTTCCTATGGCTACACCTTC | CASRPAGRISYGYTF
. | . | TRBJ2-3 | TRBV18 | TGTGCCAGCTCACCAACAGGGTCGAATACGCAGTATTTT | CASSPTGSNTQYF
few | TRBD2 | TRBJ2-3 | TRBV12-3/TRBV12-4 | TGTGCCAGCAGTCCAGCACTCTTAGCGGGGGTCAGCACAGATACGCAGTATTTT | CASSPALLAGVSTDTQYF
. | . | TRBJ1-1 | TRBV5-1 | TGCGCCAGCAGCTTCCTTGGCGGGTACACTGAAGCTTTCTTT | CASSFLGGYTEAFF
few | . | TRBJ1-1 | TRBV11-2 | TGTGCCAGCAGCTTAGACCCGGGCACTGAAGCTTTCTTT | CASSLDPGTEAFF
few | . | TRBJ2-3 | TRBV7-2 | TGTGCCAGCAGCCCTGCACCCGGACAAGTCGGTACAGATACGCAGTATTTT | CASSPAPGQVGTDTQYF
. | . | TRBJ1-6 | TRBV12-3/TRBV12-4 | TGTGCCAGCAGTTTTGGCGTGGGCCCCCTCCACTTT | CASSFGVGPLHF
. | TRBD1 | TRBJ1-5 | TRBV5-1 | TGCGCCAGCAGCGCGACGACAGGGGGGAATCAGCCCCAGCATTTT | CASSATTGGNQPQHF
few | . | TRBJ2-4 | TRBV23-1 | TGCGCCAGCAGTCAATCTCTGGGCAGCGGCAAAAACATTCAGTACTTC | CASSQSLGSGKNIQYF
. | . | TRBJ2-1 | TRBV4-3 | TGCGCCAGCAGCCAAGATCTCGGGGAATCCTACAATGAGCAGTTCTTC | CASSQDLGESYNEQFF
. | TRBD2 | TRBJ2-2 | TRBV6-1 | TGTGCCAGCCTATCGGGGGGGTCCGGGGAGCTGTTTTTT | CASLSGGSGELFF
. | TRBD1 | TRBJ2-5 | TRBV5-1 | TGCGCCAGCAGCCGTGTGGGACAGGGACAAGAGACCCAGTACTTC | CASSRVGQGQETQYF
few | . | TRBJ2-6 | TRBV3-1 | TGTGCCAGCAGCCAAGTTCTCCTCTCTGGGGCCAACGTCCTGACTTTC | CASSQVLLSGANVLTF
. | TRBD2 | TRBJ2-5 | TRBV5-1 | TGCGCCAGCAGCTTCGGCGGGGGTGTACAAGAGACCCAGTACTTC | CASSFGGGVQETQYF
few | . | TRBJ2-1 | TRBV11-1 | TGTGCCAGCAGCTTAGAGGCCGGTACGACCCTCTCCTACAATGAGCAGTTCTTC | CASSLEAGTTLSYNEQFF
few | . | TRBJ1-5 | TRBV10-3 | TGTGCCATCAGTGAGTCGGGGCTAGGTAATCAGCCCCAGCATTTT | CAISESGLGNQPQHF
few | . | TRBJ1-2 | TRBV7-2 | TGTGCCAGCAGCTCCCAAGCTGGACCCACTAACTATGGCTACACCTTC | CASSSQAGPTNYGYTF